Here is one T cell receptor beta chain with its context. The antigen is not known. This sample is part of a study of identical twins. General study results and limits: Model-predicted out-of-frame TCR alpha sharing fell below observed values in monozygotic twins.

Template switching added a universal primer site; cDNA carried unique molecular identifiers. TCRdb itself ran the 5' RACE reads through MiXCR, one entry per CDR3 protein. The sample contains roughly 690,000 distinct CDR3 sequences, 21% of which appear only once. V was pared by 3 bases and J by 12 bases, with 12 bases between. There are 12 residues in the CDR3. CDR1 and CDR2 from the germline V gene are ENHRY and SYGVKD. This sample was also put to use in a study of T cells expressing NK-cell markers. Turning to that study: Eight donors were sequenced, of whom seven were HCMV-seropositive, while the remaining one was HCMV-seronegative.

Sequenced input: PBMCs. V and J are TRBV10-3 and TRBJ2-1, with D perhaps matching TRBD1 (6 bases). The clonotype was recovered from a woman aged 18-35 years in good health. The CDR3 bases are TGTGCCATCAGTGACACAGGGTCCCGGCAGTTCTTC. The encoded protein is CAISDTGSRQFF.